This entry lists 5 T cell receptor beta chains sequenced from one sample in a study of blood T cells in healthy people across ages (dated by TCRdb to 2014 to 2015). The receptor library was made with 5' RACE. TCRdb names Illumina HiSeq 2500 as the instrument used. A second about 7 to 11 cycle PCR used a sample-barcoded 5' primer and a J-beta primer mix. The raw public reads went through TCRdb reprocessing: fastp at Q25, MiXCR clone calling, in-frame beta chains kept. CDR3 protein duplicates are merged, each entry listing the most common genes and DNA. Within this sample are about 1.6 million distinct CDR3 sequences, with almost 35% of them counted one time only. Of the sample, roughly 10% falls within the top ten clones. What was sequenced was blood. The receptors stem from a woman aged 25 to 39 in good health.

The V and J genes are TRBV5-5 and TRBJ2-7, with 8 bases that match TRBD2. Germline values: CDR1 SGHKS, CDR2 YYEKEE (reference sequence). This CDR3 is built from 15 residues. The ends lost 2 bases at V and 6 bases at J; junction bases unmatched: 10. For the CDR3, the DNA is TGTGCCAGCAGCTTCAGCGGGAGCCTCCCCGGCGAGCAGTACTTC. Amino acid sequence: CASSFSGSLPGEQYF. Filled out from reference TRBV5-5 and TRBJ2-7, the complete variable domain reads DAGVTQSPTHLIKTRGQQVTLRCSPISGHKSVSWYQQVLGQGPQFIFQYYEKEERGRGNFPDRFSARQFPNYSSELNVNALLLGDSALYLCASSFSGSLPGEQYFGPGTRLTVT.

In its sample, this clonotype was seen many times. One end of the junction does not line up with germline, which may come from a read error. The rearrangement joins TRBV5-1 to TRBJ1-2; maybe TRBD1 (5 bases). The CDR3 runs 12 residues. Germline CDR1 SGHRS, CDR2 YFSETQ. CDR3 DNA: TGTGCCAGCAGTTCGGGGGACTATGGCTACACCTTC. Translating gives CASSSGDYGYTF.

The chain combines TRBV7-9 with TRBJ2-7; 8 nucleotides agree with TRBD2. The ends lost 5 bases at V and 5 bases at J; junction bases unmatched: 11. The CDR3 loop spans 15 amino acids. Germline V gene lookup returns CDR1 SEHNR and CDR2 FQNEAQ (reference sequence). CDR3 nucleotides: TGTGCCAGCAGCGTGACCGGGACTAGGTCGGACGAGCAGTACTTC. Its translation: CASSVTGTRSDEQYF.

This chain uses TRBV20-1 with TRBJ1-2; D is perhaps TRBD1 (6 bases). This CDR3 comprises 13 residues. Per germline, CDR1 DFQATT and CDR2 SNEGSKA (reference sequence). V was cut by 2 bases and J by 7 bases, with 14 bases left in between. The CDR3 bases are TGCAGTGCTAGAAACAGGGTGATTAGTGGCTACACCTTC. It yields the protein CSARNRVISGYTF.

This clonotype was counted between two and nine times. This chain connects TRBV6-1 to TRBJ2-5; D is unresolved. CDR1 and CDR2 from the germline V gene are MNHNS and SASEGT. Trimming removed 5 bases at V and 1 base at J, with 14 bases between. This CDR3 is built from 15 residues. DNA of the CDR3: TGTGCCAGCAGTTCCCACCCAGATTCCCAAGAGACCCAGTACTTC. Residues: CASSSHPDSQETQYF.